The following is a TCR beta chain sequence with its context. Its cognate antigen is unknown. The data were produced by immunoSEQ multiplex PCR, yet TCRdb's version contains in-frame clones alone and is incomplete. Of approximately 200,000 clones in the sample, approximately 68% are singletons; the top ten hold around an eighth. This entry comes from a study of cytotoxic CD8 clonotypes in ibrutinib-treated CLL. V lost 2 bases, J lost 7 bases, and 3 bases stayed unmatched. This CDR3 is built from 16 residues. In germline, CDR1 is MGHRA, CDR2 YSYEKL. Study conclusions and caveats: Starting clonality was above that of age-matched healthy donors and tracked circulating CD8+ T-cell counts. Clonality climbed at ibrutinib response, then dropped toward baseline at progression.

Frozen-stored PBMCs produced around 2.2 micrograms of genomic DNA for TCR beta libraries. The origin of this receptor is a human donor with chronic lymphocytic leukemia. The starting material was PBMCs, obtained after 24 months of ibrutinib treatment. The chain is built from TRBV4-1 and TRBJ2-1; 15 nucleotides align to TRBD2. The CDR3 loop reads CASSQLGLAGGNEQFF. CDR3 DNA: TGCGCCAGCAGCCAACTCGGACTAGCGGGAGGGAATGAGCAGTTCTTC.